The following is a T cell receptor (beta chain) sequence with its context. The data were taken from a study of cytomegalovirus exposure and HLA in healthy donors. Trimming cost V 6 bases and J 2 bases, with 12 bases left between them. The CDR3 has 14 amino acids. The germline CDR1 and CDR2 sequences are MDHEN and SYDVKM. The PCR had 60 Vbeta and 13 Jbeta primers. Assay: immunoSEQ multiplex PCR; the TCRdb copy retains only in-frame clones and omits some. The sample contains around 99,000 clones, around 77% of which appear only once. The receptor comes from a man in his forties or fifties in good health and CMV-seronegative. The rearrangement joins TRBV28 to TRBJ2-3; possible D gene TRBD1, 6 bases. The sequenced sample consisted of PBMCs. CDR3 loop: CASSRDTITDTQYF. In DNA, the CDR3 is TGTGCCAGCAGCCGGGACACAATCACAGATACGCAGTATTTT.